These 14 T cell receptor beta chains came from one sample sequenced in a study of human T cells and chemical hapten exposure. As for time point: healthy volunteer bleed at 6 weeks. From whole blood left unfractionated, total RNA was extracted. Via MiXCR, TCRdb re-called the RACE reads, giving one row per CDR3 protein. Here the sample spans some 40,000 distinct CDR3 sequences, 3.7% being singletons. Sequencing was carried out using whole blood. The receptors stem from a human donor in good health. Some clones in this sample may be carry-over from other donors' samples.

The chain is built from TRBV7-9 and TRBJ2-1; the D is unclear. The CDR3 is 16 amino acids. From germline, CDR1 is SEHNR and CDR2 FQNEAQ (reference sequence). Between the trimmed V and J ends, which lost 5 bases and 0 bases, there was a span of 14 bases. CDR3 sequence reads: CASSAPTPSSYNEQFF. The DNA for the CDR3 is TGTGCCAGCAGCGCCCCTACCCCGAGCTCCTACAATGAGCAGTTCTTC.

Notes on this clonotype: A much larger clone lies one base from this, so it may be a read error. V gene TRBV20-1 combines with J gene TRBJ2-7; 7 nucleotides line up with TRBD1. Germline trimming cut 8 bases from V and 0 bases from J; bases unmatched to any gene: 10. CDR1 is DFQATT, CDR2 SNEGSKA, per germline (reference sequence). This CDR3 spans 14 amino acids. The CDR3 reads CSTGASKSSYEQYF. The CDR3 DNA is TGCAGTACAGGGGCTAGCAAAAGCTCCTACGAGCAGTACTTC.

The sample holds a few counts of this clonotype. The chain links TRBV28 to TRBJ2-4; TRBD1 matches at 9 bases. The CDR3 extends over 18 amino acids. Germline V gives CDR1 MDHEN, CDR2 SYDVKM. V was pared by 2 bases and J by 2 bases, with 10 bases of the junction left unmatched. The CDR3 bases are TGTGCCAGCAGTTTACTGACCGGGACAGGGCCCTCCAAAAACATTCAGTACTTC. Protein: CASSLLTGTGPSKNIQYF.

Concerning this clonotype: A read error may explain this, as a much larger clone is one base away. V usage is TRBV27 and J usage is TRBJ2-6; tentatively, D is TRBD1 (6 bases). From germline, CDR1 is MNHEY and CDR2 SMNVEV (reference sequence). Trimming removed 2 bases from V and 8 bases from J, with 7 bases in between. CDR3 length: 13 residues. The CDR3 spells CASSLRGTNVLTF. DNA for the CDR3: TGTGCCAGCAGTTTAAGGGGGACCAACGTCCTGACTTTC.

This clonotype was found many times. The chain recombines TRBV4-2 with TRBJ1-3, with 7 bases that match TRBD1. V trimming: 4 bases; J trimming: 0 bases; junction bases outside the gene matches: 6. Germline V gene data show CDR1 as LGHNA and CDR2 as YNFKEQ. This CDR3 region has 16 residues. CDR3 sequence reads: CASSRQGLFSGNTIYF. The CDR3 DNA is TGTGCCAGCAGCCGACAGGGACTATTCTCTGGAAACACCATATATTTT.

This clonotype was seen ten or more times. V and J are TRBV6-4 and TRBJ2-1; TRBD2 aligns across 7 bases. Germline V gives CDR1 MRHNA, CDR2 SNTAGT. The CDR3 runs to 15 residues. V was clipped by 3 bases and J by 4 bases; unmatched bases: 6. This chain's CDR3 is CASSDSGGGYNEQFF. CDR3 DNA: TGTGCCAGCAGTGATAGCGGCGGGGGATACAATGAGCAGTTCTTC.

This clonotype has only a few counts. CDR3 residues: CASSPQSMDRGRYGYTF. In nucleotides, the CDR3 is TGTGCCAGCAGTCCGCAATCGATGGACAGGGGGCGCTATGGCTACACCTTC. The rearrangement uses TRBV28 and TRBJ1-2, with 11 bases lining up with TRBD1. This CDR3 is built from 17 residues. The trim removed 5 bases at V and 4 bases at J, leaving 12 bases unmatched. The germline CDR1 and CDR2 sequences are MDHEN and SYDVKM.

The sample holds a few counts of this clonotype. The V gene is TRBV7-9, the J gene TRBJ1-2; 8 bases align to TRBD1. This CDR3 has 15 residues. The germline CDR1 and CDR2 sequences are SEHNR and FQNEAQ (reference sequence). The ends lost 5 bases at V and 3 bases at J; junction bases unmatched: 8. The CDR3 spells CASSRGQGAYYGYTF. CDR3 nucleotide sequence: TGTGCCAGCAGCCGCGGACAGGGAGCCTACTATGGCTACACCTTC.

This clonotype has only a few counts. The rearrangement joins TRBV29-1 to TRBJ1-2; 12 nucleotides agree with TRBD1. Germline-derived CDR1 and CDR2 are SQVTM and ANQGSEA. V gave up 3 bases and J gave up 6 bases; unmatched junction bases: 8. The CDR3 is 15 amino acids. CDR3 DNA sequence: TGCAGCGTTGACGCTATGGGGACAGGGGGCAATGGCTACACCTTC. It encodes CSVDAMGTGGNGYTF.

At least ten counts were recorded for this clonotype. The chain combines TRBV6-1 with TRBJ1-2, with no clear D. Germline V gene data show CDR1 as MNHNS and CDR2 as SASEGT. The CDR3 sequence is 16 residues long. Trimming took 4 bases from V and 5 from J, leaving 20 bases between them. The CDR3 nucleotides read TGTGCCAGCAGTGTCGCCTTGGAGACCCCCTTGTATGGCTACACCTTC. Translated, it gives CASSVALETPLYGYTF.

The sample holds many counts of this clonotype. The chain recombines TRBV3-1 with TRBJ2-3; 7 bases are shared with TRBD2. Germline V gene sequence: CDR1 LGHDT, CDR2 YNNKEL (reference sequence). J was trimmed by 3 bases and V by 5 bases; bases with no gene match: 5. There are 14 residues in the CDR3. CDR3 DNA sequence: TGTGCCAGCAGCACTCTAGCGGAGACAGATACGCAGTATTTT. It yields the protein CASSTLAETDTQYF.

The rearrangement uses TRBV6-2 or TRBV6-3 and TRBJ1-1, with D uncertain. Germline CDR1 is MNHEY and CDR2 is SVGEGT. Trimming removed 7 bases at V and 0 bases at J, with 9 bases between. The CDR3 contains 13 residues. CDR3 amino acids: CASIRLLNTEAFF. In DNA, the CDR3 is TGTGCCAGCATCAGGTTGTTGAACACTGAAGCTTTCTTT.

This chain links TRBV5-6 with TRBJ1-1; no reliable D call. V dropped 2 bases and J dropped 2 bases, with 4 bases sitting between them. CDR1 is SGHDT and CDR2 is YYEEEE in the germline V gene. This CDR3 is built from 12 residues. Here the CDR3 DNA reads TGTGCCAGCAGCTTCGCTAACACTGAAGCTTTCTTT. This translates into CASSFANTEAFF.

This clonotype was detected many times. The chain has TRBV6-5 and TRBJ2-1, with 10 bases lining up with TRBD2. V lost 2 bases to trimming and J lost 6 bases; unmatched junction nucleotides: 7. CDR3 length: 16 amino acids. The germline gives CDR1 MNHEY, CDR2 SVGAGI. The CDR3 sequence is CASSYELAGARNEQFF. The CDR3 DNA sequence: TGTGCCAGCAGTTACGAGCTAGCGGGAGCCCGCAATGAGCAGTTCTTC.